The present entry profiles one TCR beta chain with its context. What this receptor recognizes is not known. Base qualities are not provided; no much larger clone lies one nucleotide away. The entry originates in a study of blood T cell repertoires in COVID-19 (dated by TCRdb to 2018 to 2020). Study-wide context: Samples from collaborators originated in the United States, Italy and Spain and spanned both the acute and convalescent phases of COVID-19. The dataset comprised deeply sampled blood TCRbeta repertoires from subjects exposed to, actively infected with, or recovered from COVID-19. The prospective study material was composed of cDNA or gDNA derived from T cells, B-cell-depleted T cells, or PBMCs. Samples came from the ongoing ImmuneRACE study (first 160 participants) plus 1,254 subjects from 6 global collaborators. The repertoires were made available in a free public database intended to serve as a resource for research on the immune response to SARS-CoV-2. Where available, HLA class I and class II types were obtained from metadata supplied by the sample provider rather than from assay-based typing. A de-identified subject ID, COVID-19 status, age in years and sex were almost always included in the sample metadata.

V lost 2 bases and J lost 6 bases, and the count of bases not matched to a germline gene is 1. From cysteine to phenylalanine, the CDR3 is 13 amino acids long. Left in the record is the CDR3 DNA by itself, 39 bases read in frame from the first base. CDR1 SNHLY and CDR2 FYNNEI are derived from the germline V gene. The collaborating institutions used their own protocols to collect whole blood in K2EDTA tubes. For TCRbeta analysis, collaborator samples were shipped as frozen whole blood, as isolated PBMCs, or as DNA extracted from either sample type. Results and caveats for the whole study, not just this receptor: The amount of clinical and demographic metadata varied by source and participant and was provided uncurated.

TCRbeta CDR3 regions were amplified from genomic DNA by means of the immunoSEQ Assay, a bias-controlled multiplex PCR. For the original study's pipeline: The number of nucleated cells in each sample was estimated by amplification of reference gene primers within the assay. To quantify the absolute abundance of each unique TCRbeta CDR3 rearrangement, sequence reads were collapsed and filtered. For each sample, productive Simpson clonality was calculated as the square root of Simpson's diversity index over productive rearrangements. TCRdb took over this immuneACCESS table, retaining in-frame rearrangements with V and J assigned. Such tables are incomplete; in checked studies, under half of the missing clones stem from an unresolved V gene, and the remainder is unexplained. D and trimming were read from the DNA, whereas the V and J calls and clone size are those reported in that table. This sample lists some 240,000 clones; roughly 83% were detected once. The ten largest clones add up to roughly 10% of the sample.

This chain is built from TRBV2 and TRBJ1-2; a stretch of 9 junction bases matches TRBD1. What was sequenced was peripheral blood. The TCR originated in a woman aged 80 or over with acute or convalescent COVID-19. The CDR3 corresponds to CASSERDRDGYTF. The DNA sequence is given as TGTGCCAGCAGTGAAAGGGACAGGGATGGCTACACCTTC.